This TCR beta chain is drawn from a study of shared clonotypes between healthy human individuals. Notes on this clone: The antigen remains undetermined.

The assay was immunoSEQ multiplex PCR, and TCRdb's table has in-frame clones only and misses some. In the table there are about 680,000 clones, 73% of which are singletons. Notes on the study in general: A handful of donors showed sharing of around 5% of naive CD4 clonotypes.

What was sequenced was memory CD4+ T cells sorted from blood. Subset in this sample: CD45RA-negative fraction. This sequence was found in a woman aged 25-40 years in good health.

The CDR3 DNA reads as TGTGCCAGCAGCCGCCCGTCCCACCCTATGCCTGAAAAACTGTTTTTT. It yields the protein CASSRPSHPMPEKLFF. The chain links TRBV7-2 to TRBJ1-4; D not certain. The CDR3 is 16 amino acids. In germline, CDR1 is SGHTA, CDR2 FQGNSA. The V end lost 5 bases, the J end lost 7 bases, and 20 bases lay between the germline ends.